The 16 T cell receptor beta chains in this list originate from one sample, sequenced in a study of low-dose radiotherapy and immunotherapy resistance in tumors. With TRAV- and TRBV-specific primers, first-strand cDNA was made, covering the alpha and beta chains. Using a constant-region primer together with a V-primer adapter, TCRs were subjected to around 20 PCR cycles of amplification. TCRdb fed the reads into MiXCR, producing one record per CDR3 protein. The table lists about 20,000 distinct CDR3 sequences, approximately 79% of them singletons, with more than 9.5% in the top ten. Receptors were obtained from a human donor with advanced metastatic prostate, ovarian, gallbladder or colorectal cancer (not recorded which). This table probably holds off-target reads from a library built for another chain.

This chain joins TRBV29-1 and TRBJ2-3, with TRBD2 matching over 12 bases. Germline CDR1 is SQVTM and CDR2 is ANQGSEA. V shed 6 bases, J shed 0 bases, and the junction held 7 bases outside the gene matches. CDR3 length: 16 residues. CDR3 sequence reads: CSVSGTSGLSTDTQYF. Written as DNA, the CDR3 is TGCAGCGTATCCGGGACTAGCGGGCTGAGCACAGATACGCAGTATTTT.

J is TRBJ1-2 and V is TRBV4-3; D unclear. V lost 0 bases and J lost 4, with 12 bases in between. The CDR3 is 15 amino acids. Germline V gene sequence: CDR1 LGHNA, CDR2 YSLEER. This CDR3 is CASSQETGPSYGYTF. The CDR3, as DNA: TGCGCCAGCAGCCAAGAGACCGGACCTAGCTATGGCTACACCTTC.

This clonotype was seen a few times. The chain links TRBV6-2 or TRBV6-3 to TRBJ1-2; 9 nucleotides agree with TRBD1. Germline V gene sequence: CDR1 MNHEY, CDR2 SVGEGT. This CDR3 is built from 15 residues. The V segment lost 4 bases and the J segment 2 bases; nucleotides outside the gene matches: 5. This CDR3 reads CASSFGTGKNYGYTF. CDR3 nucleotide sequence: TGTGCCAGCAGTTTCGGGACAGGGAAGAACTATGGCTACACCTTC.

This clonotype was seen a few times. This chain connects TRBV30 to TRBJ2-3; the match to TRBD2 covers 11 bases. The CDR3 is 15 amino acids. With V trimmed by 5 bases and J by 2 bases, 6 bases remained unmatched. The germline V gene encodes CDR1 GTSNPN and CDR2 SVGIG (reference sequence). The CDR3 reads CAWGGTSGDTDTQYF. As DNA, the CDR3 is TGTGCCTGGGGAGGGACTAGCGGTGACACAGATACGCAGTATTTT.

This chain connects TRBV5-1 to TRBJ1-2, with TRBD1 matching 7 bases. V gave up 0 bases and J gave up 7 bases; unmatched junction bases: 9. The germline CDR1 and CDR2 sequences are SGHRS and YFSETQ. The CDR3 is 15 amino acids. For the CDR3, the DNA is TGCGCCAGCAGCTTGGCGACAGGGAATATGTTTGGCTACACCTTC. It yields the protein CASSLATGNMFGYTF. Using reference TRBV5-1 and TRBJ1-2 for the parts outside the CDR3, the full variable domain is KAGVTQTPRYLIKTRGQQVTLSCSPISGHRSVSWYQQTPGQGLQFLFEYFSETQRNKGNFPGRFSGRQFSNSRSEMNVSTLELGDSALYLCASSLATGNMFGYTFGSGTRLTVV.

There are a few counts of this clonotype. The chain links TRBV7-9 to TRBJ2-7; D not certain. This CDR3 has 15 residues. The germline V and J ends were trimmed by 2 bases and 6 bases, with 17 bases remaining between them. Germline V gene lookup returns CDR1 SEHNR and CDR2 FQNEAQ (reference sequence). CDR3 residues: CASSLYMGMSSEQYF. Here the CDR3 DNA reads TGTGCCAGCAGCTTATATATGGGTATGTCAAGCGAGCAGTACTTC.

The chain carries TRBV6-1 and TRBJ1-2, with D unclear. The V gene's germline CDR1 is MNHNS and CDR2 SASEGT. Trimming removed 5 bases at V and 4 bases at J, with 8 bases between. The length of the CDR3 is 12 residues. The CDR3 nucleotides read TGTGCCAGCAGTAGACACCGCTATGGCTACACCTTC. Translation gives CASSRHRYGYTF.

The chain is built from TRBV5-1 and TRBJ2-7, with 8 bases matching TRBD1. The CDR3 totals 14 residues. Trimming at V came to 3 bases and at J to 2 bases, leaving 4 bases not matched to a gene. Germline-derived CDR1 and CDR2 are SGHRS and YFSETQ. The DNA for the CDR3 is TGCGCCAGCAGCTCAACAGGGGGACCCTACGAGCAGTACTTC. It translates to CASSSTGGPYEQYF.

CDR3 in amino acids: CASSYSAGDGAFF. DNA of the CDR3: TGTGCCAGCAGTTACTCGGCAGGGGATGGAGCTTTCTTT. The J gene is TRBJ1-1, the V gene TRBV6-5, with D tentatively TRBD1 (6 bases). The CDR3 is made up of 13 amino acids. Germline values: CDR1 MNHEY, CDR2 SVGAGI. Trimming took 0 bases from V and 10 from J, leaving 12 bases between them.

The chain carries TRBV6-5 and TRBJ1-2; TRBD1 is a possible D gene (5 bases). CDR3 length: 14 residues. CDR1 MNHEY and CDR2 SVGAGI come from the germline V gene. Trimming took off 3 bases at V and 5 bases at J, with 13 bases between the two ends. The chain's CDR3 is CASSYQGGRYGYTF. In DNA, the CDR3 is TGTGCCAGCAGTTATCAGGGAGGGAGGTATGGCTACACCTTC.

This chain connects TRBV28 to TRBJ1-1; D gene unclear. The CDR3 spans 13 residues. Germline CDR1 MDHEN, CDR2 SYDVKM. Trimming took off 2 bases at V and 0 bases at J, with 4 bases between the two ends. CDR3 loop: CASSLSLNTEAFF. In nucleotides, the CDR3 is TGTGCCAGCAGTTTAAGTCTGAACACTGAAGCTTTCTTT.

This rearrangement joins TRBV7-9 to TRBJ2-5; TRBD2 is a possible D gene (6 bases). V was cut by 4 bases and J by 2 bases, with 14 bases left in between. In germline, CDR1 is SEHNR, CDR2 FQNEAQ (reference sequence). The CDR3 loop spans 15 amino acids. CDR3 in amino acids: CASSSWAGGQETQYF. DNA of the CDR3: TGTGCCAGCAGCTCCTGGGCCGGGGGTCAAGAGACCCAGTACTTC.

The rearrangement uses TRBV2 and TRBJ2-7; 8 positions agree with TRBD1. CDR1 is SNHLY, CDR2 FYNNEI, per germline. This CDR3 has 12 amino acids. Trimming removed 8 bases from V and 4 bases from J; junction bases left unmatched: 4. The DNA of the CDR3 is TGTGCCAGCTACGACAGGGGTTACGAGCAGTACTTC. This codes for CASYDRGYEQYF.

The chain has TRBV5-1 and TRBJ2-2; a possible D gene is TRBD2 (5 bases). This CDR3 region has 13 residues. V was trimmed by 1 base and J by 5 bases, leaving 6 bases between them. Per the germline V gene, CDR1 is SGHRS and CDR2 is YFSETQ. CDR3 DNA: TGCGCCAGCAGCTTGCGGGAAACCGGGGAGCTGTTTTTT. It translates to CASSLRETGELFF. Supplemented by reference TRBV5-1 and TRBJ2-2, the full variable domain reads KAGVTQTPRYLIKTRGQQVTLSCSPISGHRSVSWYQQTPGQGLQFLFEYFSETQRNKGNFPGRFSGRQFSNSRSEMNVSTLELGDSALYLCASSLRETGELFFGEGSRLTVL.

The chain is built from TRBV12-3 or TRBV12-4 and TRBJ2-5; D may be TRBD1 (6 bases). V gave up 2 bases and J gave up 5 bases, with 18 bases separating them. The CDR3 sequence is 16 residues long. The DNA of the CDR3 is TGTGCCAGCAGTTTATTGAGCAGGGGATTGGGGGAGACCCAGTACTTC. Residues: CASSLLSRGLGETQYF.

The rearrangement links TRBV12-3 or TRBV12-4 to TRBJ1-1; no firm D call. The CDR3 is 15 residues long. Trimming removed 4 bases at V and 4 bases at J, with 16 bases between. The CDR3 DNA sequence: TGTGCCAGCAGTTCCCTAACAGAAGGGAGCACTGAAGCTTTCTTT. Translating it yields CASSSLTEGSTEAFF.